Each of the 29 T cell receptor beta chains below was sequenced from the same sample in a study of low-dose radiotherapy and immunotherapy resistance in tumors. With TRAV- and TRBV-specific primers, first-strand cDNA was made, covering the alpha and beta chains. Both a constant-region primer and a V-primer adapter served to amplify TCRs across around 20 PCR cycles. One entry per CDR3 protein, called by TCRdb with MiXCR from the reads. Of about 15,000 distinct CDR3 sequences listed, less than 65% are singletons. These receptors came from a human donor with advanced metastatic prostate, ovarian, gallbladder or colorectal cancer (not recorded which). This table probably holds off-target reads from a library built for another chain.

V usage is TRBV18 and J usage is TRBJ1-6; 9 positions agree with TRBD1. The junction had 5 bases not matched to a gene; V was cut back by 4 bases and J by 10 bases. Germline loops: CDR1 KGHSH, CDR2 LQKENI. This CDR3 region has 14 residues. The CDR3 protein is CASSRDRAGSPLHF. The CDR3, as DNA: TGTGCCAGCTCACGGGACAGGGCAGGCTCACCCCTCCACTTT.

The CDR3 bases are TGCGCCAGCAGCCAAGAAACGGCGGGTCATGAGCAGTTCTTC. Amino acid sequence: CASSQETAGHEQFF. This chain joins TRBV4-3 and TRBJ2-1; a possible D gene is TRBD2 (5 bases). This CDR3 has 14 amino acids. Deletions cut 0 bases from V and 8 bases from J, with 11 bases between. Per the germline V gene, CDR1 is LGHNA and CDR2 is YSLEER.

The V gene is TRBV7-6, the J gene TRBJ2-1; possible D gene TRBD2, 6 bases. The germline V gene has CDR1 SGHVS and CDR2 FNYEAQ. The V end was cut by 1 base, the J end by 10 bases, with 14 bases between. The CDR3 runs to 14 residues. The CDR3: CASSLVPGGVEQFF. CDR3 nucleotides: TGTGCCAGCAGCTTAGTACCCGGGGGAGTGGAGCAGTTCTTC.

The V call is TRBV11-2, the J call TRBJ2-7; 10 bases fit TRBD1. Germline V CDR1 and CDR2: SGHAT, FQNNGV. The length of the CDR3 is 16 residues. V shed 1 base and J 6 bases; nucleotides not matched to a gene: 9. The CDR3 DNA sequence: TGTGCCAGCAGCTTAGGGACCGGGACAGGGGAGCGCGAGCAGTACTTC. Protein sequence: CASSLGTGTGEREQYF.

V gene TRBV29-1 combines with J gene TRBJ2-7; D might be TRBD2 (5 bases). V was cut by 4 bases and J by 2 bases, with 12 bases left in between. The germline gives CDR1 SQVTM, CDR2 ANQGSEA. The CDR3 covers 13 residues. The chain's CDR3 is CSVGEWMAYEQYF. The CDR3 DNA is TGCAGCGTTGGGGAGTGGATGGCCTACGAGCAGTACTTC.

There are a few counts of this clonotype. The chain uses TRBV6-8 and TRBJ1-5, with 7 nucleotides matching TRBD1. The CDR3 has 14 residues. J was trimmed by 2 bases and V by 6 bases; bases with no gene match: 4. Per the germline V gene, CDR1 is MNHGY and CDR2 is SAAAGT. The chain's CDR3 is CASRRTGRNQPQHF. The CDR3 DNA reads TGTGCCAGCAGGCGGACAGGTCGCAATCAGCCCCAGCATTTT.

CDR3 residues: CAWSPVGNTIYF. CDR3 bases: TGTGCCTGGAGTCCGGTTGGAAACACCATATATTTT. This chain links TRBV30 with TRBJ1-3; D gene ambiguous. The CDR3 consists of 12 residues. Germline CDR1 GTSNPN, CDR2 SVGIG (reference sequence). Trimming removed 2 bases from V and 3 bases from J, with 5 bases in between.

The gene calls are TRBV7-8 and TRBJ2-7; a weak D match, TRBD2 (5 bases). Germline CDR1 reads SGHVS; CDR2 reads FQNEAQ. The V gene lost 5 bases and the J gene lost 5 bases, with 22 bases spanning the gap. The CDR3 is made up of 16 amino acids. The CDR3 here is CASSPEPGYTYNEQYF. In DNA form, the CDR3 reads TGTGCCAGCAGCCCAGAGCCGGGGTACACCTACAACGAGCAGTACTTC.

This chain uses TRBV28 with TRBJ1-1; a weak D match, TRBD1 (6 bases). Trimming cost V 8 bases and J 4 bases, with 17 bases left between them. The germline V gene has CDR1 MDHEN and CDR2 SYDVKM. The CDR3 covers 14 residues. CDR3 region: CASQAGGAGTEAFF. DNA for the CDR3: TGTGCCAGCCAGGCGGGGGGCGCGGGCACTGAAGCTTTCTTT.

V and J are TRBV3-1 and TRBJ2-1; weak D call: TRBD2 (6 bases). Trimming removed 4 bases from V and 0 bases from J, with 10 bases in between. Germline V gene lookup returns CDR1 LGHDT and CDR2 YNNKEL (reference sequence). The CDR3 runs to 15 residues. CDR3 sequence (DNA): TGTGCCAGCAGCCCGACTAGGGGCTCCTACAATGAGCAGTTCTTC. Translated, it gives CASSPTRGSYNEQFF.

The chain uses TRBV5-4 and TRBJ2-1; 8 positions match TRBD1. V lost 4 bases to trimming and J lost 12 bases; unmatched junction nucleotides: 6. The CDR3 spans 12 residues. Germline-derived CDR1 and CDR2 are SGHNT and YYREEE (reference sequence). CDR3 coding DNA: TGTGCCAGCAGCATACAACAGGGGGGGCAGTTCTTC. Its protein product is CASSIQQGGQFF.

The gene calls are TRBV13 and TRBJ2-1; D assignment may be TRBD1 or TRBD2 (6 bases each). Trimming stripped 5 bases from V and 8 bases from J, with 19 bases between. The CDR3 runs to 15 residues. Per germline, CDR1 PRHDT and CDR2 FYEKMQ (reference sequence). CDR3 in DNA: TGTGCCAGCAGCCCCCGGGGGCTCGTGGGCGATGAGCAGTTCTTC. The encoded protein is CASSPRGLVGDEQFF.

The chain combines TRBV7-2 with TRBJ1-6; possibly TRBD1 for D (5 bases). The CDR3 is made up of 16 amino acids. Trimming cost V 4 bases and J 2 bases, with 12 bases left between them. Germline V CDR1 and CDR2: SGHTA, FQGNSA. The chain's CDR3 is CASSWSGTTYNSPLHF. The DNA of the CDR3 is TGTGCCAGCAGCTGGTCCGGGACGACCTATAATTCACCCCTCCACTTT.

This chain joins TRBV6-5 and TRBJ2-3; 10 bases align to TRBD2. Germline loops: CDR1 MNHEY, CDR2 SVGAGI. J lost 1 base, V lost 2 bases, and 0 bases had no gene match. The CDR3 is 15 amino acids. This chain's CDR3 is CASSYLAGGTDTQYF. The CDR3 nucleotides read TGTGCCAGCAGTTACCTAGCGGGGGGCACAGATACGCAGTATTTT.

This clonotype was counted between two and nine times. J is TRBJ2-5 and V is TRBV28; possible D gene TRBD2, 6 bases. CDR3 length: 14 amino acids. Deletions cut 6 bases from V and 5 bases from J, with 16 bases between. Germline V CDR1 and CDR2: MDHEN, SYDVKM. This chain's CDR3 is CASSLEGGGETQYF. CDR3 coding DNA: TGTGCCAGCAGCCTCGAGGGAGGTGGCGAGACCCAGTACTTC.

The chain employs TRBV7-2 and TRBJ2-4; D call uncertain. V shed 5 bases and J shed 0 bases, with 14 bases lying between them. Germline assignment: CDR1 SGHTA and CDR2 FQGNSA. This CDR3 is 16 amino acids long. CDR3 bases: TGTGCCAGCAGCCTTAGTGGGGTACTAGCCAAAAACATTCAGTACTTC. It encodes CASSLSGVLAKNIQYF.

The chain is built from TRBV27 and TRBJ1-1; 9 bases fit TRBD1. The germline CDR1 and CDR2 sequences are MNHEY and SMNVEV (reference sequence). This CDR3 spans 13 amino acids. J gave up 6 bases and V 6 bases, and 5 bases lay outside the gene matches. The DNA of the CDR3 is TGTGCCAGCAGCGATACAGGGGGCGCTGAAGCTTTCTTT. Residues: CASSDTGGAEAFF.

The chain employs TRBV7-2 and TRBJ2-5; 8 bases line up with TRBD2. Trimming took 4 bases from V and 4 from J; bases not matched to a gene: 5. Per the germline V gene, CDR1 is SGHTA and CDR2 is FQGNSA. The CDR3 loop spans 14 amino acids. CDR3 amino acids: CASSSLAGPETQYF. The CDR3, as DNA: TGTGCCAGCAGCTCGCTAGCGGGTCCAGAGACCCAGTACTTC.

The chain is built from TRBV28 and TRBJ1-5, with D possibly matching TRBD1 (6 bases). Trimming shortened V by 3 bases and J by 0 bases, and 18 bases separated the two germline ends. This CDR3 has 18 amino acids. Germline loops: CDR1 MDHEN, CDR2 SYDVKM. This chain's CDR3 is CASSLGGRGGYSNQPQHF. The CDR3 DNA sequence: TGTGCCAGCAGTTTGGGAGGCAGGGGAGGCTATAGCAATCAGCCCCAGCATTTT.

The chain has TRBV14 and TRBJ2-5; TRBD1 matches 7 bases. The CDR3 loop spans 14 amino acids. V gave up 1 base and J gave up 3 bases; unmatched junction bases: 2. CDR1 is SGHDN, CDR2 FVKESK, per germline. The CDR3: CASSQAGTEETQYF. The DNA for the CDR3 is TGTGCCAGCAGCCAAGCTGGGACAGAAGAGACCCAGTACTTC. Using reference TRBV14 and TRBJ2-5 for the parts outside the CDR3, the full variable domain is EAGVTQFPSHSVIEKGQTVTLRCDPISGHDNLYWYRRVMGKEIKFLLHFVKESKQDESGMPNNRFLAERTGGTYSTLKVQPAELEDSGVYFCASSQAGTEETQYFGPGTRLLVL.

The rearrangement joins TRBV7-8 to TRBJ2-4, with D unresolved. CDR3 length: 20 amino acids. V was clipped by 0 bases and J by 0 bases, with 21 bases between them. CDR1 SGHVS and CDR2 FQNEAQ come from the germline V gene. CDR3: CASSLAPHIRSTLAKNIQYF. As DNA, the CDR3 is TGTGCCAGCAGCTTAGCTCCCCACATCAGGTCCACCCTAGCCAAAAACATTCAGTACTTC.

The chain has TRBV19 and TRBJ1-2, with a weak D call TRBD1 (6 bases). Germline assignment: CDR1 LNHDA and CDR2 SQIVND (reference sequence). This CDR3 contains 14 residues. Deletions cut 7 bases from V and 6 bases from J, with 18 bases between. The CDR3 region is CASIGPGDLDGYTF. The CDR3 nucleotides read TGTGCCAGTATTGGGCCAGGGGACCTCGATGGCTACACCTTC.

In this sample, this clonotype turned up a few times. The V call is TRBV7-9, the J call TRBJ1-2; D is ambiguous. Deletions cut 3 bases from V and 7 bases from J, with 12 bases between. The CDR3 contains 13 residues. CDR1 is SEHNR, CDR2 FQNEAQ, per germline (reference sequence). CDR3 sequence (DNA): TGTGCCAGCAGCTTCAGCCTAAGTGCTGGCTACACCTTC. Translated, it gives CASSFSLSAGYTF.

The chain recombines TRBV12-3 or TRBV12-4 with TRBJ2-1; the match to TRBD1 covers 10 bases. Losses at the gene ends were 6 bases for V and 4 bases for J; bases not matched to a gene: 3. The CDR3 spans 14 residues. CDR3 sequence (DNA): TGTGCCAGCAGGCCGGGACAGGGGTACAATGAGCAGTTCTTC. Translation: CASRPGQGYNEQFF.

The chain links TRBV9 to TRBJ1-3; possible D gene TRBD1, 5 bases. The germline gives CDR1 SGDLS, CDR2 YYNGEE. The V gene lost 2 bases and the J gene lost 3 bases, with 9 bases spanning the gap. CDR3 length: 14 amino acids. DNA of the CDR3: TGTGCCAGCAGCGTGGGGCAACTTGGAAACACCATATATTTT. This codes for CASSVGQLGNTIYF. The full variable domain, its missing parts supplied by reference TRBV9 and TRBJ1-3, is DSGVTQTPKHLITATGQRVTLRCSPRSGDLSVYWYQQSLDQGLQFLIQYYNGEERAKGNILERFSAQQFPDLHSELNLSSLELGDSALYFCASSVGQLGNTIYFGEGSWLTVV.

J is TRBJ2-1 and V is TRBV18; no clear D gene. This CDR3 comprises 11 residues. Germline V gives CDR1 KGHSH, CDR2 LQKENI. Trimming removed 6 bases from V and 8 bases from J, with 8 bases in between. CDR3 coding DNA: TGTGCCAGCTCTTCGGTAGATGAGCAGTTCTTC. Protein: CASSSVDEQFF.

This clonotype was seen just once. This chain links TRBV9 with TRBJ2-1, with D tentatively TRBD1 (5 bases). Trimming removed 0 bases from V and 0 bases from J, with 7 bases in between. There are 15 residues in the CDR3. The germline V gene has CDR1 SGDLS and CDR2 YYNGEE. CDR3 protein: CASSVDRSSYNEQFF. In DNA form, the CDR3 reads TGTGCCAGCAGCGTAGACAGGAGCTCCTACAATGAGCAGTTCTTC.

The chain joins TRBV5-1 to TRBJ2-7; D possibly matches TRBD1 or TRBD2 (5 bases each). The CDR3 runs to 15 residues. The germline V gene encodes CDR1 SGHRS and CDR2 YFSETQ. Trimming removed 3 bases at V and 2 bases at J, with 15 bases between. This chain's CDR3 is CASSSGTAGTYEQYF. CDR3 bases: TGCGCCAGCAGCTCCGGGACGGCAGGAACCTACGAGCAGTACTTC.

The V gene is TRBV24-1, the J gene TRBJ2-1; D uncertain. From germline, CDR1 is KGHDR and CDR2 SFDVKD. This CDR3 is built from 15 residues. Trimming pared 0 bases from V and 0 bases from J, leaving 5 bases between. The CDR3 DNA is TGTGCCACCAGTGATTTGGACAACTCCTACAATGAGCAGTTCTTC. This translates into CATSDLDNSYNEQFF.